A selection of T cell receptor beta chains follows, all from one sample in a study of blood T cell repertoires in COVID-19. TCRdb's copy holds only in-frame clones and misses some; the assay was immunoSEQ multiplex PCR. Among 110,000 to 150,000 clones listed, 80% to 90% were seen once. The sequenced material came from peripheral blood. These receptors were obtained from a man aged 55 to 70 with active or convalescent COVID-19. The CDR3 runs from the conserved cysteine through the conserved F or W. D genes are given only for firm matches. Clone size is not always given. Where it is, it says once, few, many or a class for expanded clones.

v_call: TRBV24-1
d_call: TRBD1
clone_size: NA
j_call: TRBJ1-4
cdr3_nt: TGTGCCACCAGTGACGCGGACAGGGGAAGTGAAAAACTGTTTTTT
cdr3_aa: CATSDADRGSEKLFF

v_call: TRBV10-3
d_call: TRBD1
clone_size: NA
j_call: TRBJ2-7
cdr3_nt: TGTGCCATCAGGGCCGGGGACAGGGACGAGCAGTACTTC
cdr3_aa: CAIRAGDRDEQYF

v_call: TRBV6-6
d_call: TRBD1
clone_size: few
j_call: TRBJ1-2
cdr3_nt: TGTGCCAGCAGTACGGGACAGGGGAACTATGGCTACACCTTC
cdr3_aa: CASSTGQGNYGYTF

v_call: TRBV7-9
d_call: TRBD2
clone_size: few
j_call: TRBJ2-3
cdr3_nt: TGTGCCAGCAGCTTACTAGCGGGAGATGGAGATACGCAGTATTTT
cdr3_aa: CASSLLAGDGDTQYF

v_call: TRBV11-3
d_call: TRBD1
clone_size: few
j_call: TRBJ2-1
cdr3_nt: TGTGCCAGCAGCTTCCGGGACAGGGGTTTTGATGAGCAGTTCTTC
cdr3_aa: CASSFRDRGFDEQFF

v_call: TRBV24-1
d_call: NA
clone_size: NA
j_call: TRBJ2-1
cdr3_nt: TGTGCCACCAGGGATCTGACTAGTGTTTTCTTC
cdr3_aa: CATRDLTSVFF

v_call: TRBV15
d_call: NA
clone_size: NA
j_call: TRBJ2-1
cdr3_nt: TGTGCCACCAGCAGAGTTTTTGAAGCCCCCTATATTGATGAGCAGTTCTTC
cdr3_aa: CATSRVFEAPYIDEQFF

v_call: TRBV5-1
d_call: NA
clone_size: NA
j_call: TRBJ1-1
cdr3_nt: TGCGCCAGCAGCTTGGCCACTAGGGCAGGGGATAAGATGAACACTGAAGCTTTCTTT
cdr3_aa: CASSLATRAGDKMNTEAFF

v_call: TRBV5-1
d_call: TRBD1
clone_size: NA
j_call: TRBJ2-2
cdr3_nt: TGCGCCAGCAGCCCACGACAAGGGGGCCACACCGGGGAGCTGTTTTTT
cdr3_aa: CASSPRQGGHTGELFF

v_call: TRBV7-8
d_call: NA
clone_size: NA
j_call: TRBJ2-7
cdr3_nt: TGTGCCAGCAGTAGGGAACAGGGTTTTCGGGAGCAGTACTTC
cdr3_aa: CASSREQGFREQYF

v_call: TRBV25-1
d_call: TRBD1
clone_size: NA
j_call: TRBJ1-1
cdr3_nt: TGTGCCAGCAGTGTGACAGGGGGACAATTAATGAACACTGAAGCTTTCTTT
cdr3_aa: CASSVTGGQLMNTEAFF

v_call: TRBV9
d_call: TRBD2
clone_size: NA
j_call: TRBJ2-3
cdr3_nt: TGTGCCAGCAGCGAATCAAGACTAGCGTTTGACACAGATACGCAGTATTTT
cdr3_aa: CASSESRLAFDTDTQYF

v_call: TRBV11-3
d_call: NA
clone_size: NA
j_call: TRBJ2-1
cdr3_nt: TGTGCCAGCAGCTTAGTTAGGGGCTCCTACAATGAGCAGTTCTTC
cdr3_aa: CASSLVRGSYNEQFF

v_call: TRBV23-1
d_call: NA
clone_size: NA
j_call: TRBJ1-4
cdr3_nt: TGCGCCAGCAGTCCCTTACAGGGAAATCTTAATGAAAAACTGTTTTTT
cdr3_aa: CASSPLQGNLNEKLFF

v_call: TRBV11-3
d_call: TRBD1
clone_size: once
j_call: TRBJ2-1
cdr3_nt: TGTGCCAGCAGCCTAGACTGGGGACAGGGACAATTAGGTTCCTACAATGAGCAGTTCTTC
cdr3_aa: CASSLDWGQGQLGSYNEQFF

v_call: TRBV4-3
d_call: TRBD1
clone_size: NA
j_call: TRBJ1-1
cdr3_nt: TGCGCCAGCAGCCCGGAAGGGGGCGGGATCACTGAAGCTTTCTTT
cdr3_aa: CASSPEGGGITEAFF

v_call: TRBV27
d_call: TRBD2
clone_size: NA
j_call: TRBJ2-5
cdr3_nt: TGTGCCAGCAGTTTATTAGCGGGACAAGAGACCCAGTACTTC
cdr3_aa: CASSLLAGQETQYF

v_call: TRBV12-5
d_call: NA
clone_size: NA
j_call: TRBJ1-1
cdr3_nt: TGTGCTAGTGGTTTTGACTGGGGGCAAGCTTTCTTT
cdr3_aa: CASGFDWGQAFF

v_call: TRBV6-1
d_call: NA
clone_size: NA
j_call: TRBJ2-1
cdr3_nt: TGTGCCAGCAGTGATTCTAGGTTGACAGTACACAATGAGCAGTTCTTC
cdr3_aa: CASSDSRLTVHNEQFF

v_call: TRBV18
d_call: TRBD2
clone_size: NA
j_call: TRBJ2-1
cdr3_nt: TGTGCCAGCTCCGTCGGGACTAGCGGGACTAGAGAGCAGTTCTTC
cdr3_aa: CASSVGTSGTREQFF

v_call: TRBV4-3
d_call: TRBD2
clone_size: NA
j_call: TRBJ2-5
cdr3_nt: TGCGCCAGCAGCCTAAGGGGAGGGGAGACCCAGTACTTC
cdr3_aa: CASSLRGGETQYF

v_call: TRBV19
d_call: NA
clone_size: few
j_call: TRBJ1-2
cdr3_nt: TGTGCCAGTACCAGGGTGAACTATGGCTACACCTTC
cdr3_aa: CASTRVNYGYTF

v_call: TRBV6-5
d_call: TRBD1
clone_size: NA
j_call: TRBJ1-5
cdr3_nt: TGTGCCAGCAGTCCGACAGGGGAGGTTCAGCCCCAGCATTTT
cdr3_aa: CASSPTGEVQPQHF

v_call: TRBV5-6
d_call: TRBD2
clone_size: NA
j_call: TRBJ2-3
cdr3_nt: TGTGCCAGCAGGGGACTAGCGGGAGTTGGGACCATTCATCCAGATACGCAGTATTTT
cdr3_aa: CASRGLAGVGTIHPDTQYF

v_call: TRBV7-2
d_call: NA
clone_size: NA
j_call: TRBJ2-2
cdr3_nt: TGTGCCAGCAGCTTAGATCTCTATAACACCGGGGAGCTGTTTTTT
cdr3_aa: CASSLDLYNTGELFF

v_call: TRBV7-9
d_call: NA
clone_size: few
j_call: TRBJ1-6
cdr3_nt: TGTGCCAGCAGCGCGCAAATAGCACCCCTCCACTTT
cdr3_aa: CASSAQIAPLHF

v_call: TRBV18
d_call: TRBD2
clone_size: NA
j_call: TRBJ2-3
cdr3_nt: TGTGCCAGCTCACCACTCGAGACTAGCGGGAGGGATACGCAGTATTTT
cdr3_aa: CASSPLETSGRDTQYF

v_call: TRBV5-1
d_call: TRBD1
clone_size: NA
j_call: TRBJ1-1
cdr3_nt: TGCGCCAGCAGGCAATGGACAGGGATGAACACTGAAGCTTTCTTT
cdr3_aa: CASRQWTGMNTEAFF

v_call: TRBV14
d_call: NA
clone_size: NA
j_call: TRBJ2-3
cdr3_nt: TGTGCCAGCAGCCCCTATGGGGCGCGATCAGATACGCAGTATTTT
cdr3_aa: CASSPYGARSDTQYF

v_call: TRBV5-6
d_call: NA
clone_size: NA
j_call: TRBJ1-2
cdr3_nt: TGTGCCAGCAGCTTGGGTCAGGATAACTATGGCTACACCTTC
cdr3_aa: CASSLGQDNYGYTF

v_call: TRBV24-1
d_call: NA
clone_size: NA
j_call: TRBJ2-2
cdr3_nt: TGTGCCACCAGTGATTTGTCCGGGACTTCTGTCACCGGGGAGCTGTTTTTT
cdr3_aa: CATSDLSGTSVTGELFF

v_call: TRBV7-2
d_call: NA
clone_size: NA
j_call: TRBJ1-1
cdr3_nt: TGTGCCAGCAGCTTAGCTCTGGGTCTCGGGGAAGCTTTCTTT
cdr3_aa: CASSLALGLGEAFF

v_call: TRBV30
d_call: NA
clone_size: NA
j_call: TRBJ1-3
cdr3_nt: TGTGCCTGGAGTGCGCCATTTTGGGGCATTGGAAACACCATATATTTT
cdr3_aa: CAWSAPFWGIGNTIYF

v_call: TRBV6-5
d_call: NA
clone_size: NA
j_call: TRBJ1-1
cdr3_nt: TGTGCCAGCAGACTCACCCCGGGGACTGAAGCTTTCTTT
cdr3_aa: CASRLTPGTEAFF

v_call: TRBV2
d_call: NA
clone_size: NA
j_call: TRBJ2-5
cdr3_nt: TGTGCCAGCAGAATACAGGTCCAAGAGACCCAGTACTTC
cdr3_aa: CASRIQVQETQYF

v_call: TRBV6-2/TRBV6-3
d_call: TRBD2
clone_size: NA
j_call: TRBJ2-1
cdr3_nt: TGTGCCAGCAGTTACGCGGGGGATTCCTCCTACAATGAGCAGTTCTTC
cdr3_aa: CASSYAGDSSYNEQFF

v_call: TRBV9
d_call: TRBD2
clone_size: NA
j_call: TRBJ2-5
cdr3_nt: TGTGCCAGCAGCGTAGACGGGGGGGAGACCCAGTACTTC
cdr3_aa: CASSVDGGETQYF

v_call: TRBV14
d_call: NA
clone_size: few
j_call: TRBJ1-2
cdr3_nt: TGTGCCAGCAGCCAAGGCACGGGAAGTACCCCTAACTATGGCTACACCTTC
cdr3_aa: CASSQGTGSTPNYGYTF

v_call: TRBV6-2/TRBV6-3
d_call: NA
clone_size: NA
j_call: TRBJ1-4
cdr3_nt: TGTGCCAGCAGTCCGTGGACAGCAACTAATGAAAAACTGTTTTTT
cdr3_aa: CASSPWTATNEKLFF

v_call: TRBV12-2
d_call: NA
clone_size: NA
j_call: TRBJ2-4
cdr3_nt: TGTGCAAGTCGCCCGAGTAGTCAGTACTTC
cdr3_aa: CASRPSSQYF

v_call: TRBV2
d_call: NA
clone_size: NA
j_call: TRBJ2-3
cdr3_nt: TGTGCCAGCAGTTCCCGAAGGTCAGGGGCAGGGGATACGCAGTATTTT
cdr3_aa: CASSSRRSGAGDTQYF

v_call: TRBV2
d_call: NA
clone_size: NA
j_call: TRBJ1-2
cdr3_nt: TGTGCCAGCAGTACCTTGACCGGGACAAGCTATGGCTACACCTTC
cdr3_aa: CASSTLTGTSYGYTF

v_call: TRBV29-1
d_call: NA
clone_size: NA
j_call: TRBJ1-2
cdr3_nt: TGCAGCGTTGAACCAGGGGACTATGGCTACACCTTC
cdr3_aa: CSVEPGDYGYTF

v_call: TRBV29-1
d_call: NA
clone_size: NA
j_call: TRBJ2-1
cdr3_nt: TGCAGCGTTGCGGTTAACAATGAGCAGTTCTTC
cdr3_aa: CSVAVNNEQFF

v_call: TRBV28
d_call: TRBD2
clone_size: NA
j_call: TRBJ2-7
cdr3_nt: TGTGCCAGCACCCTTTCCGGGTACGCGGGGGGGGGCGAGCAGTACTTC
cdr3_aa: CASTLSGYAGGGEQYF

v_call: TRBV27
d_call: TRBD1
clone_size: NA
j_call: TRBJ2-7
cdr3_nt: TGTGCCAGCAGTCTGATGACAGGGTGGGACTACGAGCAGTACTTC
cdr3_aa: CASSLMTGWDYEQYF

v_call: TRBV2
d_call: NA
clone_size: NA
j_call: TRBJ1-1
cdr3_nt: TGTGCCAGCAGTGATCCGGGAAGGGACACTGAAGCTTTCTTT
cdr3_aa: CASSDPGRDTEAFF

v_call: TRBV7-2
d_call: TRBD1
clone_size: NA
j_call: TRBJ1-2
cdr3_nt: TGTGCCAGCAGCTTAGAGGCCTCCAGGGGGCCGAGGTATGGCTACACCTTC
cdr3_aa: CASSLEASRGPRYGYTF

v_call: TRBV30
d_call: NA
clone_size: NA
j_call: TRBJ2-7
cdr3_nt: TGTGCCTGGAGTGTAAGTGGGGGGGCCCCCTACGAGCAGTACTTC
cdr3_aa: CAWSVSGGAPYEQYF

v_call: TRBV7-9
d_call: TRBD1
clone_size: NA
j_call: TRBJ2-7
cdr3_nt: TGTGCCAGCAGCCGACCGACAGGGCGGTCCCCCGAGCAGTACTTC
cdr3_aa: CASSRPTGRSPEQYF

v_call: TRBV4-3
d_call: NA
clone_size: NA
j_call: TRBJ1-3
cdr3_nt: TGCGCCAGCAGCCCCGGACTGATAGCTAGCTCTGGAAACACCATATATTTT
cdr3_aa: CASSPGLIASSGNTIYF

v_call: TRBV6-2/TRBV6-3
d_call: TRBD2
clone_size: NA
j_call: TRBJ2-1
cdr3_nt: TGTGCCAGCAGCTCCAGCGGGAGTCGAAATGAGCAGTTCTTC
cdr3_aa: CASSSSGSRNEQFF

v_call: TRBV7-9
d_call: NA
clone_size: NA
j_call: TRBJ1-2
cdr3_nt: TGTGCCAGCAGCTTAGGACAGTTCCCCTATGGCTACACCTTC
cdr3_aa: CASSLGQFPYGYTF

v_call: TRBV28
d_call: NA
clone_size: NA
j_call: TRBJ2-1
cdr3_nt: TGTGCCAGCAGCCGAAGCGGGACACAAAACAATGAGCAGTTCTTC
cdr3_aa: CASSRSGTQNNEQFF